The text below deals with one TCR beta chain. TCRdb fed the 5' RACE reads into MiXCR, producing one record per CDR3 protein. Counted here are some 790,000 distinct CDR3 sequences, around a sixth occurring once; the ten biggest clones make up 13%. These data are taken from a study of identical twins. The same specimen was also included in a second study, on T cells expressing NK-cell markers.

This receptor was obtained from a woman younger than 35 in good health. Sequenced input: PBMCs.

This CDR3 reads CSVEKADSYEQYF. As DNA, the CDR3 is TGCAGCGTTGAAAAGGCAGACTCCTACGAGCAGTACTTC. This chain joins TRBV29-1 and TRBJ2-7, with D unresolved. The CDR3 loop spans 13 amino acids. The V end lost 2 bases, the J end lost 0 bases, and 8 bases lay between the germline ends. CDR1 and CDR2 from the germline V gene are SQVTM and ANQGSEA.